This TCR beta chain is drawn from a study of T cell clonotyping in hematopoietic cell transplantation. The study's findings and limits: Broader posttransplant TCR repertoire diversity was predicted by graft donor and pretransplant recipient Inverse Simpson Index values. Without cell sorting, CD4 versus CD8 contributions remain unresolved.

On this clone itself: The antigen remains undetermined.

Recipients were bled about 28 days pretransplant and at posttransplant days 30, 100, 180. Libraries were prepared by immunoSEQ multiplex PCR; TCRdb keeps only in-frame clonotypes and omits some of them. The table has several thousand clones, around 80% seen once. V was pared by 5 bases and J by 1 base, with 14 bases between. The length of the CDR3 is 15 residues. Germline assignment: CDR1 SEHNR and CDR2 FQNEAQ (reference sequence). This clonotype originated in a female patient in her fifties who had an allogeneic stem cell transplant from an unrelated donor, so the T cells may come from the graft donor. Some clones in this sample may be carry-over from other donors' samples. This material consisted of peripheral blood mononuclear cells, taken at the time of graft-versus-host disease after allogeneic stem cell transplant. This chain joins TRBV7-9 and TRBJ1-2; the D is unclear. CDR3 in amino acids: CASSRAEAVNYGYTF. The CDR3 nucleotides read TGTGCCAGCAGCCGAGCAGAGGCAGTTAACTATGGCTACACCTTC.